Listed here are 2 T cell receptor beta chains from one sample, sequenced in a study of immune cell composition in non-small cell lung cancer. Normal lung was taken at the farthest possible site, at least 3 cm from tumour. Produced via immunoSEQ multiplex PCR; TCRdb's table is partial and in-frame only. The sample shows 1,500 to 2,500 clones, 77% of them seen only once. The specimen was non-adjacent lung tissue. The origin of the receptors is a human donor with non-small cell lung cancer.

This rearrangement joins TRBV11-2 to TRBJ2-7, with 8 bases matching TRBD2. CDR3 length: 17 amino acids. With 3 bases clipped from V and 2 bases from J, the junction kept 12 bases outside the gene matches. The germline V gene encodes CDR1 SGHAT and CDR2 FQNNGV. CDR3 region: CASSFLERGKGAYEQYF. In DNA, the CDR3 is TGTGCCAGCAGCTTCTTGGAGCGGGGGAAAGGGGCCTACGAGCAGTACTTC.

The CDR3 bases are TGTGCCTGGAGTTCCGGGACAGGGGGTGTCGAGACCCAGTACTTC. Amino acids: CAWSSGTGGVETQYF. This chain uses TRBV30 with TRBJ2-5; 11 bases fit TRBD1. This CDR3 is built from 15 residues. Germline-derived CDR1 and CDR2 are GTSNPN and SVGIG (reference sequence). V lost 2 bases, J lost 5 bases, and 7 bases stayed unmatched.